Listed here are 10 T cell receptor beta chains from one sample, sequenced in a study of early T cells in non-severe SARS-CoV-2 infection (dated by TCRdb to the early 2020s). Libraries were built with 5' RACE. Sequenced on a NextSeq 500. TCRdb passed the public sequencing reads through fastp at Q25 and MiXCR, retaining productive beta sequences. CDR3 protein duplicates are merged, each entry listing the most common genes and DNA. Present in this sample are about 64,000 distinct CDR3 sequences, roughly 12% of which were seen just once. The ten largest clones represent approximately 1.4% of the sample. The sequencing used whole blood, collected at baseline. The origin of the receptors is an adult who was a healthcare worker with PCR-confirmed SARS-CoV-2 infection or an uninfected control (not recorded which).

This clonotype has a handful of counts. J is TRBJ2-7 and V is TRBV7-2, with no clear D. The CDR3 covers 14 residues. Germline CDR1 is SGHTA and CDR2 is FQGNSA. V shed 1 base and J shed 3 bases, with 10 bases lying between them. CDR3 DNA sequence: TGTGCCAGCAGCTTAGGCGTCGCCAACTACGAGCAGTACTTC. It yields the protein CASSLGVANYEQYF.

For this clonotype: Possible read error: a much larger clone is one base away. The gene calls are TRBV12-3 or TRBV12-4 and TRBJ1-2; 7 positions agree with TRBD1. V dropped 7 bases and J dropped 6; count of bases not matched to a gene: 11. The length of the CDR3 is 14 residues. As DNA, the CDR3 is TGTGCCAGCACTACTCTCCAGGGGGGGCATGGCTACACCTTC. Its protein is CASTTLQGGHGYTF.

This clonotype came up a few times. The rearrangement uses TRBV7-9 and TRBJ2-7, with 7 bases identical to TRBD1. The length of the CDR3 is 12 residues. Germline V lookup: CDR1 SEHNR, CDR2 FQNEAQ (reference sequence). The J segment lost 4 bases and the V segment lost 5 bases, leaving 2 bases of the junction unmatched. This chain's CDR3 is CASSTGQYEQYF. The CDR3 DNA sequence: TGTGCCAGCAGCACGGGACAGTACGAGCAGTACTTC.

This clonotype has at least ten counts. The V call is TRBV7-2, the J call TRBJ1-1; D gene uncertain. The V gene's germline CDR1 is SGHTA and CDR2 FQGNSA. The CDR3 covers 15 residues. V was cut by 5 bases and J by 3 bases, with 16 bases left in between. The CDR3 DNA is TGTGCCAGCAGCCGAGGTGGGGTGGCGGACACTGAAGCTTTCTTT. It encodes CASSRGGVADTEAFF. Full variable domain (remainder filled in from reference TRBV7-2 and TRBJ1-1): GAGVSQSPSNKVTEKGKDVELRCDPISGHTALYWYRQSLGQGLEFLIYFQGNSAPDKSGLPSDRFSAERTGGSVSTLTIQRTQQEDSAVYLCASSRGGVADTEAFFGQGTRLTVV.

This clonotype was picked up a small number of times. This chain joins TRBV19 and TRBJ1-2; weak D call: TRBD1 (6 bases). CDR3 length: 15 residues. Deletions cut 0 bases from V and 6 bases from J, with 14 bases between. CDR1 LNHDA and CDR2 SQIVND come from the germline V gene (reference sequence). CDR3: CASSIEDRPAHGYTF. CDR3 sequence (DNA): TGTGCCAGTAGTATAGAGGACAGACCAGCTCATGGCTACACCTTC.

This clonotype was observed a few times. The chain is built from TRBV11-2 and TRBJ2-5, with 10 bases matching TRBD1. The germline V gene encodes CDR1 SGHAT and CDR2 FQNNGV. V lost 6 bases to trimming and J lost 4 bases; unmatched junction nucleotides: 8. This CDR3 is 15 amino acids long. The CDR3 nucleotides are TGTGCCAGCAGTTCGACAGGGGGCGAGCGAGAGACCCAGTACTTC. Its translation is CASSSTGGERETQYF.

This clonotype was recorded a few times. The chain joins TRBV5-1 to TRBJ1-1; TRBD1 agrees at 7 bases. The CDR3 covers 17 residues. V shed 1 base, J shed 1 base, and the junction held 10 bases outside the gene matches. CDR1 and CDR2 (germline): SGHRS, YFSETQ. This chain's CDR3 is CASSLTSGQDPNTEAFF. For the CDR3, the DNA is TGCGCCAGCAGCTTGACCTCAGGACAGGACCCGAACACTGAAGCTTTCTTT.

V and J are TRBV5-1 and TRBJ2-7; tentatively, D is TRBD1 or TRBD2 (6 bases each). With 0 bases removed from V and 5 bases from J, the gap between germline ends came to 18 bases. The germline V gene has CDR1 SGHRS and CDR2 YFSETQ. The CDR3 has 16 amino acids. CDR3: CASSLEGGGPLDEQYF. DNA for the CDR3: TGCGCCAGCAGCTTGGAGGGGGGCGGCCCCCTTGACGAGCAGTACTTC.

This clonotype showed up just a few times. Mismatch with germline at one junction end may stem from a read error. This rearrangement joins TRBV20-1 to TRBJ2-2, with TRBD2 matching 7 bases. Germline V gene lookup returns CDR1 DFQATT and CDR2 SNEGSKA (reference sequence). The CDR3 is 14 residues long. The CDR3 DNA follows: TGCAGTGCGAGAGCGGGGACGCGGACCGGGGAGCTGTTTTTT. Protein sequence: CSARAGTRTGELFF.

This clonotype was seen a handful of times. The chain joins TRBV5-1 to TRBJ1-1, with TRBD1 matching 9 bases. This CDR3 is 15 amino acids long. Per germline, CDR1 SGHRS and CDR2 YFSETQ. The V and J ends lost 3 bases and 4 bases, in that order; junction bases with no gene match: 7. CDR3 in amino acids: CASSSGQGYGTEAFF. The DNA of the CDR3 is TGCGCCAGCAGCTCAGGACAGGGGTACGGCACTGAAGCTTTCTTT.